This T cell receptor (beta chain) was retrieved from a study of CD8+CD57+ T cells in acquired aplastic anemia. Study overall: Sorted CD4+ plus CD8+ cells gave DNA averaging around 3 ug. Mean read depth for CD4+ cells from healthy donors was roughly 10 million.

In regard to this clonotype: What it recognizes is unknown. The junction does not match germline at one end; this may be a read error.

There are 14 residues in the CDR3. It was genomic DNA that served as the template for profiling TCR beta VDJ and CDR3. TCRdb recomputed calls from the reads with MiXCR, one row per CDR3 protein. In the table there are 40,000 or so distinct CDR3 sequences, around 82% of which are singletons. General study results and limits: Patients and controls shared about 30 CD8+ CDR3 sequences, which appeared highly expressed in patients and within their immunodominant clones. Controls did not differ significantly from patients in CD8+ Simpson's diversity.

The material sequenced was sorted CD4+, CD8+, or CD8+CD57+ T cells (not recorded which) from PBMCs. The V call is TRBV12-3 or TRBV12-4, the J call TRBJ1-5; 7 nucleotides agree with TRBD1. The receptor comes from a human donor in good health, serving as a control. CDR3 in amino acids: CASSPDRVGQPQHF. The CDR3 nucleotides read TGTGCCAGCAGTCCTGACAGGGTAGGACAGCCCCAGCACTTT.